The present T cell receptor (beta chain) was sequenced within a study of blood T cell repertoires in COVID-19. Study summary: Some COVID-19 samples were acute and others convalescent; all came from the United States, Italy and Spain. T cells, B-cell-depleted T cells, or PBMCs supplied cDNA or gDNA.

In the source study's methods: Reference gene primer amplification gave estimated nucleated cell counts. Using immunoSEQ multiplex PCR, the repertoire was profiled, and TCRdb retains in-frame clones only, with some absent. V, J and clone size derive from that table, while D and trimming were established from the DNA sequence. The table includes about 240,000 clones, about 83% detected once. Germline CDR1 is SNHLY and CDR2 is FYNNEI. Germline trimming cut 4 bases from V and 6 bases from J; bases unmatched to any gene: 3. CDR3 length: 13 amino acids. V gene TRBV2 combines with J gene TRBJ2-1; 7 bases are a match to TRBD2. Source material: peripheral blood. This TCR was sampled from a man older than 75 with acute or convalescent COVID-19. The CDR3 DNA reads TGTGCCAGCAGTGGGGGGAGGGGCAATGAGCAGTTCTTC. Amino acid sequence: CASSGGRGNEQFF. Filled out from reference TRBV2 and TRBJ2-1, the complete variable domain reads EPEVTQTPSHQVTQMGQEVILRCVPISNHLYFYWYRQILGQKVEFLVSFYNNEISEKSEIFDDQFSVERPDGSNFTLKIRSTKLEDSAMYFCASSGGRGNEQFFGPGTRLTVL.